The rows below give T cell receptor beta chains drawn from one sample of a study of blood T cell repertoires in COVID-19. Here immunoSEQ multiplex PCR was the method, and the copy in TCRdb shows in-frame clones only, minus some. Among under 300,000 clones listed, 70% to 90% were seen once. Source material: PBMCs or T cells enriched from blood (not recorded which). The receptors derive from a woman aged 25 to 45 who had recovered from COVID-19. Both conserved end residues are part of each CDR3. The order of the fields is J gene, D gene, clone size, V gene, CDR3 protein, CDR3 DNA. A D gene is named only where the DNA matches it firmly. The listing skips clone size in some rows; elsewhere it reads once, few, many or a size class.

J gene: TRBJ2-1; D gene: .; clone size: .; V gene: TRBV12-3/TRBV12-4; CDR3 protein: CASSFVGEQFF; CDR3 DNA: TGTGCCAGCAGTTTTGTCGGTGAGCAGTTCTTC
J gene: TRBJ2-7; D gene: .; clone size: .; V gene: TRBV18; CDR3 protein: CASSPSDLSYHYEQYF; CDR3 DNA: TGTGCCAGCTCACCATCGGACTTATCCTATCACTACGAGCAGTACTTC
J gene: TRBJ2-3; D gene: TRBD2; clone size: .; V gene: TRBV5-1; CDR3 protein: CASSLEGGGRPDTQYF; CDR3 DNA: TGCGCCAGCAGCTTGGAAGGCGGGGGGCGGCCGGATACGCAGTATTTT
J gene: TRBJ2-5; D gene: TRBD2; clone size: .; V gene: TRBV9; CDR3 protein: CASSVAVSGGAQETQYF; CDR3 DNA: TGTGCCAGCAGCGTGGCCGTTAGCGGGGGGGCGCAAGAGACCCAGTACTTC
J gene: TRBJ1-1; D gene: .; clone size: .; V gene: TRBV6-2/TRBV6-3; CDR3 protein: CASSYVAPEKAFF; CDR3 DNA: TGTGCCAGCAGTTACGTGGCCCCGGAGAAAGCTTTCTTT
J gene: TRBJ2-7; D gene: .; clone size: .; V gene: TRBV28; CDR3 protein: CASSLNRGWGYEQYF; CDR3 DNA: TGTGCCAGCAGTTTAAATCGGGGGTGGGGATACGAGCAGTACTTC
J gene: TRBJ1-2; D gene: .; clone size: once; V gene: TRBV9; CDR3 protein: CASSVSTLAYGYTF; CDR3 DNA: TGTGCCAGCAGCGTATCGACTCTTGCCTATGGCTACACCTTC
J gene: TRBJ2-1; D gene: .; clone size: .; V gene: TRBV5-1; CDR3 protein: CASSSGGILSYNEQFF; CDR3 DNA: TGCGCCAGCAGCTCAGGAGGAATCCTATCCTACAATGAGCAGTTCTTC
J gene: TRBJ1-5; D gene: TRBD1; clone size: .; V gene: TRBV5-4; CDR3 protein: CASSWGGDRGSPQHF; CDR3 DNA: TGTGCCAGCAGCTGGGGGGGGGACAGGGGCAGTCCCCAGCATTTT
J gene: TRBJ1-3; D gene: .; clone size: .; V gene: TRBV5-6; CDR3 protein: CASSLPGSGYPGNTIYF; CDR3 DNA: TGTGCCAGCAGCTTGCCGGGAAGTGGGTACCCTGGAAACACCATATATTTT
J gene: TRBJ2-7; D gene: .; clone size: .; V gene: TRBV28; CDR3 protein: CASSSTSPRDEQYF; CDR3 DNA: TGTGCCAGCAGTTCCACCTCACCCCGGGACGAGCAGTACTTC
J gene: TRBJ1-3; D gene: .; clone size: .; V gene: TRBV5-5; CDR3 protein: CASGRVATDSGNTIYF; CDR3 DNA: TGTGCCAGCGGCAGAGTTGCCACAGACTCTGGAAACACCATATATTTT
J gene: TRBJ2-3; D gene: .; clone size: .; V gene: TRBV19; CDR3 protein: CASTPSSQGNRFTDTQYF; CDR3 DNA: TGTGCCAGTACCCCTTCTTCTCAGGGGAATAGGTTCACAGATACGCAGTATTTT
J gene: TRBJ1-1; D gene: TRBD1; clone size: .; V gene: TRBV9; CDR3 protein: CASSVEGTGGKAFF; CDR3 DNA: TGTGCCAGCAGCGTAGAAGGGACAGGGGGTAAAGCTTTCTTT
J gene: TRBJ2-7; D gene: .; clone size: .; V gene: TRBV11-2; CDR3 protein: CASSRPGSGSYEQYF; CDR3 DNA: TGTGCCAGCAGCCGCCCGGGTAGCGGCTCCTACGAGCAGTACTTC
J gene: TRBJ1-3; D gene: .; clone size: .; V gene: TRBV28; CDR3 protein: CASSPAGGAGNTIYF; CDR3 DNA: TGTGCCAGCAGTCCAGCGGGGGGCGCTGGAAACACCATATATTTT
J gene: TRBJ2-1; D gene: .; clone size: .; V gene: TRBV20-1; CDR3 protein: CSATTRYEQFF; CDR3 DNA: TGCAGTGCAACCACTAGGTATGAGCAGTTCTTC
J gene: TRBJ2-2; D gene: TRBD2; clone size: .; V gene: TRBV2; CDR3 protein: CASSDWTSGGRGTGELFF; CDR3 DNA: TGTGCCAGCAGTGACTGGACTAGCGGGGGGAGAGGGACCGGGGAGCTGTTTTTT
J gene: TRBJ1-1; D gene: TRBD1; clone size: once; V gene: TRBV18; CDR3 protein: CASSPGTGANTEAFF; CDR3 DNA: TGTGCCAGCTCACCGGGGACAGGGGCGAACACTGAAGCTTTCTTT
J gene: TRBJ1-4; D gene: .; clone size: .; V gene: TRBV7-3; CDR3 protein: CASSLEPHEKLFF; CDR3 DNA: TGTGCCAGCAGCTTGGAGCCCCATGAAAAACTGTTTTTT
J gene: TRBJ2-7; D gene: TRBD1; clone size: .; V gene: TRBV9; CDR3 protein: CASSPGTVLYEQYF; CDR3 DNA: TGTGCCAGCAGCCCCGGGACAGTCCTTTACGAGCAGTACTTC
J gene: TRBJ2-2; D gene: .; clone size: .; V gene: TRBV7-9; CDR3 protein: CASSSLEGNTGELFF; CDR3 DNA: TGTGCCAGCAGCTCCCTTGAGGGGAACACCGGGGAGCTGTTTTTT
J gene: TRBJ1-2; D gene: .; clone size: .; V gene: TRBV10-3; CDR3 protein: CAISDPSPTPGYGYTF; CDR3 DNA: TGTGCCATCAGTGATCCGTCGCCAACACCTGGCTATGGCTACACCTTC
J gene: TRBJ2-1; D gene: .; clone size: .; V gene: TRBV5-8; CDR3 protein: CASSFSGNNEQFF; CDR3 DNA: TGTGCCAGCAGCTTTAGCGGAAACAATGAGCAGTTCTTC
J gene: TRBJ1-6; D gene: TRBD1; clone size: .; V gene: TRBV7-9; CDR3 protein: CASSPGTASFNSPLHF; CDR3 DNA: TGTGCCAGCAGCCCCGGGACAGCTTCTTTTAATTCACCCCTCCACTTT
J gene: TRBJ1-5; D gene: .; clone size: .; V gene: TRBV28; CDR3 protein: CASSLLGAGQPQHF; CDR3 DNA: TGTGCCAGCAGTTTATTGGGGGCTGGCCAGCCCCAGCATTTT
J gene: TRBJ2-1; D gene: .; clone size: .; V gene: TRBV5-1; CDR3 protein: CASSVTTSYNEQFF; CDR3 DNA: TGCGCCAGCAGCGTGACTACCTCCTACAATGAGCAGTTCTTC